This entry is about one T cell receptor (beta chain). This could be a read error, since a much larger clone is one nucleotide away. The data are from a study of control samples from healthy donors and cancer patients. This CDR3 is 14 amino acids long. Germline CDR1 and CDR2: MNHNY and SVGAGI (reference sequence). V shed 4 bases and J 7 bases; nucleotides not matched to a gene: 4. Repertoires were generated with immunoSEQ multiplex PCR, while TCRdb's copy carries only in-frame clones and drops some. The sample consists of 120,000 or so clones, 87% of them appearing once. The chain couples TRBV6-6 to TRBJ1-6, with 7 bases lining up with TRBD1. The receptor was derived from a man in his late teens or twenties in good health. Sequences were obtained from blood. CDR3 nucleotides: TGTGCCAGCAGTTTCGGACAGGAGAATTCACCCCTCCACTTT. Protein sequence: CASSFGQENSPLHF.